This T cell receptor beta chain was sequenced during a study of a mutant IDH1 vaccine in newly diagnosed glioma. Study-wide background: Onset of vaccination occurred 4-6 weeks following radiotherapy alone, or with temozolomide cycles.

The table came from immunoSEQ multiplex PCR; TCRdb's copy has only in-frame clones and leaves some out. Found here are tens of thousands of clones, approximately 80% of them singletons; the top ten hold roughly 6.6%. The V gene end was trimmed by 5 bases and the J gene end by 10 bases; junction bases not matched to a gene: 15. The CDR3 runs 15 residues. Germline-derived CDR1 and CDR2 are GTSNPN and SVGIG (reference sequence). Regarding this clone: The antigen remains unidentified.

The sample's time point: week 35, safety follow-up. Vaccinated patients received 300 ug of mutant IDH1 20-mer peptide per dose, with topical imiquimod. During weeks 1, 3, 5, 7, 11, 15, 19 and 23, patients received eight vaccinations. Study findings and constraints: Vaccination elicited immune responses in approximately 93% of patients.

The TCR was taken from a woman between 18 and 30 years old with glioma. The genes are TRBV30 and TRBJ1-4; TRBD1 agrees at 8 bases. This sample comprised PBMCs, obtained from a glioma patient whose treatment included an IDH1 peptide vaccine. CDR3 nucleotide sequence: TGTGCCTGGCGCAGCAGAGGGACAGGAGGTGGAAAACTGTTTTTT. The encoded protein is CAWRSRGTGGGKLFF.